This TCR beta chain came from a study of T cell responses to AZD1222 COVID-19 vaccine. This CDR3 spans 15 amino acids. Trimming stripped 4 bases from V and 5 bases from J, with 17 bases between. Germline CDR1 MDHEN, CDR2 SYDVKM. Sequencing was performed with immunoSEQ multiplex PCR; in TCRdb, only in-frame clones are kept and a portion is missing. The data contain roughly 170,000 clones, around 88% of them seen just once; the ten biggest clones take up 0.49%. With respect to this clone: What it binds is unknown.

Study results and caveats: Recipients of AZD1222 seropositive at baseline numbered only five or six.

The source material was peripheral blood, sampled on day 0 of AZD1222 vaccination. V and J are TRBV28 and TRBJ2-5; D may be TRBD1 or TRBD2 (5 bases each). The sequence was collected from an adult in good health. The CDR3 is CASSSRGGVWETQYF. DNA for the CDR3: TGTGCCAGCAGTTCCCGTGGGGGTGTCTGGGAGACCCAGTACTTC.